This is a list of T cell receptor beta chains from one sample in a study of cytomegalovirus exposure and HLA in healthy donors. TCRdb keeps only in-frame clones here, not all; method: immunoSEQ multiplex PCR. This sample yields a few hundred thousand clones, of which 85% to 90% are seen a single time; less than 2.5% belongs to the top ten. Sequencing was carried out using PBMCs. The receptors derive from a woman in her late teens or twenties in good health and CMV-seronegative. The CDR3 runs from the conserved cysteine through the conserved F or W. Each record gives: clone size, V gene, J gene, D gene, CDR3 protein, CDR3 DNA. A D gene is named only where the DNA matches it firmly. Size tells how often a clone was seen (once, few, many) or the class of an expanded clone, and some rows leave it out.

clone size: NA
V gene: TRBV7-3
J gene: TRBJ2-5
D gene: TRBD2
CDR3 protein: CASSLRGGETQYF
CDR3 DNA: TGTGCCAGCAGCTTGCGCGGGGGAGAGACCCAGTACTTC

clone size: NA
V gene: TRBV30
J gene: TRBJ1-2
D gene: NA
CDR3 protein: CAWRLDRSYGYTF
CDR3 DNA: TGTGCCTGGAGGTTAGACAGGTCCTATGGCTACACCTTC

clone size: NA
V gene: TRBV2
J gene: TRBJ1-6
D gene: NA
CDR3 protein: CASIGEAYNSPLHF
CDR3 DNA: TGTGCCAGCATAGGGGAGGCGTATAATTCACCCCTCCACTTT

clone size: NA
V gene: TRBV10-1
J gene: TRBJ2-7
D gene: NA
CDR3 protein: CASSEGGVRYEQYF
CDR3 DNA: TGCGCCAGCAGTGAAGGCGGGGTCCGGTACGAGCAGTACTTC

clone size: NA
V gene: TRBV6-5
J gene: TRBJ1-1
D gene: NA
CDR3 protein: CASSPLPQTFEAFF
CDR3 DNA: TGTGCCAGCAGTCCCCTGCCCCAAACATTTGAAGCTTTCTTT

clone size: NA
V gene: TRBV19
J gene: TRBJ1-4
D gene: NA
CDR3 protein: CASMGARGEKLFF
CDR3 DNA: TGTGCCAGTATGGGGGCCCGAGGGGAAAAACTGTTTTTT

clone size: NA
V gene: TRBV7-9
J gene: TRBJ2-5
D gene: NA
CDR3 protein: CASSPGETQYF
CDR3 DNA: TGTGCCAGCAGCCCAGGGGAGACCCAGTACTTC

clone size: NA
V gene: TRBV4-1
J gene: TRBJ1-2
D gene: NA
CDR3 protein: CASSQGFLGDYGYTF
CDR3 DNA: TGCGCCAGCAGCCAAGGGTTCCTGGGCGACTATGGCTACACCTTC

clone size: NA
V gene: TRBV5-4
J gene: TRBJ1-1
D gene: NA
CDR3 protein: CANSRQGSYTEAFF
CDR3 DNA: TGTGCCAATTCCAGGCAGGGAAGTTACACTGAAGCTTTCTTT

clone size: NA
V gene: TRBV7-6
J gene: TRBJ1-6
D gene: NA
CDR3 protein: CASSSDSPGSPLHF
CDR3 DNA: TGTGCCAGCAGCTCGGACAGCCCGGGGTCACCCCTCCACTTT

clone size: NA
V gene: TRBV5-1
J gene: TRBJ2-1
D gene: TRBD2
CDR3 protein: CASSLDDLAGSYNEQFF
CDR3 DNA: TGCGCCAGCAGCTTGGATGATCTAGCGGGCTCCTACAATGAGCAGTTCTTC

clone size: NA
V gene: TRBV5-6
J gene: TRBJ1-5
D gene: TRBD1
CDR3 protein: CASSFGTGGQPQHF
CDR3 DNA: TGTGCCAGCAGTTTTGGGACAGGAGGCCAGCCCCAGCATTTT

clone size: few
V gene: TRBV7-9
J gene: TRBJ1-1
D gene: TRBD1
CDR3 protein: CASSLPGTVSEAFF
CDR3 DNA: TGTGCCAGCAGCTTACCCGGGACAGTTTCTGAAGCTTTCTTT

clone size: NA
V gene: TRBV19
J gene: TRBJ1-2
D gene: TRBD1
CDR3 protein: CASSMTGGKGENGYTF
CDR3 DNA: TGTGCCAGTAGTATGACAGGGGGCAAGGGTGAAAATGGCTACACCTTC

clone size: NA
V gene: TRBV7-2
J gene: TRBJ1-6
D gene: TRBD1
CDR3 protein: CASEGIDRGIYSPLHF
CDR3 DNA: TGTGCCAGCGAAGGAATTGACAGGGGGATCTATTCACCCCTCCACTTT

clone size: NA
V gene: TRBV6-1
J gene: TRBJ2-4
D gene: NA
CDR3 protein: CASTPPQLAKNIQYF
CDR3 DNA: TGTGCCAGCACCCCCCCCCAGTTAGCCAAAAACATTCAGTACTTC

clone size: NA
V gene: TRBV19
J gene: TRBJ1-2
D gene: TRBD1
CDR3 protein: CASSTGQGSYDGYTF
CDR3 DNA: TGTGCCAGTAGTACGGGACAGGGATCATATGATGGCTACACCTTC

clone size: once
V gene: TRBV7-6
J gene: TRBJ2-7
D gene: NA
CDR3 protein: CASQGGSYEQYF
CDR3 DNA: TGTGCCAGCCAGGGGGGAAGCTACGAGCAGTACTTC

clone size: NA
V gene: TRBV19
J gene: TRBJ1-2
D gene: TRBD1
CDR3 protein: CASSIGPVRTGKHYGYTF
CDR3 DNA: TGTGCCAGTAGTATAGGACCGGTGAGGACAGGGAAGCACTATGGCTACACCTTC

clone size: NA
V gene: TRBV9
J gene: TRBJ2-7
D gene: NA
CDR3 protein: CASSATDEQYF
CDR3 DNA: TGTGCCAGCAGCGCCACGGACGAGCAGTACTTC

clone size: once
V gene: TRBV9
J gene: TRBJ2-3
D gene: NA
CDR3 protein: CASSAMSSTDTQYF
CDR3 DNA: TGTGCCAGCAGCGCAATGTCGTCTACGGATACGCAGTATTTT

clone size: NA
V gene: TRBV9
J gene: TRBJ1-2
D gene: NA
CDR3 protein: CASSALTGHYGYTF
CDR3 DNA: TGTGCCAGCAGCGCCCTTACAGGGCACTATGGCTACACCTTC

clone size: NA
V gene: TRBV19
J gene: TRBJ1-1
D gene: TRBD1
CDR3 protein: CASSNPRTGGTEAFF
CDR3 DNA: TGTGCCAGTAGCAACCCCCGGACAGGGGGCACTGAAGCTTTCTTT

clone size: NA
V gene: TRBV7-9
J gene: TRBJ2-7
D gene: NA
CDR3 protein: CASSLGGIAYEQYF
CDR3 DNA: TGTGCCAGCAGCTTAGGAGGGATTGCCTACGAGCAGTACTTC

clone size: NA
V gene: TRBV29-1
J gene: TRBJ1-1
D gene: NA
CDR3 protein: CSVELGGWDTEAFF
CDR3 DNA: TGCAGCGTTGAGCTGGGAGGGTGGGACACTGAAGCTTTCTTT

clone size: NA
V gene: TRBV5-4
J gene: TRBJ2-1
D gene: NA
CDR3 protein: CASSPSSSGSYNEQFF
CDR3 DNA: TGTGCCAGCAGCCCGAGTTCGAGCGGCTCCTACAATGAGCAGTTCTTC

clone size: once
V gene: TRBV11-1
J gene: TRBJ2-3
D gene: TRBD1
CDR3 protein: CASSLDRAADTQYF
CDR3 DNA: TGTGCCAGCAGCCTGGACAGGGCTGCAGATACGCAGTATTTT

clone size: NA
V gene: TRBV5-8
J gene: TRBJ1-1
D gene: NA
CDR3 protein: CASSLRGRNEAFF
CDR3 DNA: TGTGCCAGCAGCTTAAGGGGTAGGAATGAAGCTTTCTTT

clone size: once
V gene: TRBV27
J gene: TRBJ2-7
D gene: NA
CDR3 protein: CASSPIPARYEQYF
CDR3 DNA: TGTGCCAGCAGTCCCATCCCCGCTCGATACGAGCAGTACTTC

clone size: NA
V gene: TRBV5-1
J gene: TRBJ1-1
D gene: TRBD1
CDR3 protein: CASSSRGTLNTEAFF
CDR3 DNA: TGCGCCAGCAGCTCCAGGGGGACATTGAACACTGAAGCTTTCTTT

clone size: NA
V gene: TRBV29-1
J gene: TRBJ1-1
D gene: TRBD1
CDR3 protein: CSVGDREGFNTEAFF
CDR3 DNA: TGCAGCGTTGGGGACAGGGAGGGGTTCAACACTGAAGCTTTCTTT

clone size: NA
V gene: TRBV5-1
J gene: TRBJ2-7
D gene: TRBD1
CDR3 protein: CASSLRTGDEQYF
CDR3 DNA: TGCGCCAGCAGCCTAAGGACAGGGGATGAGCAGTACTTC

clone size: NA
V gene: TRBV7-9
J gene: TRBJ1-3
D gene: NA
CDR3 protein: CSSIAPTGVDVNTIYF
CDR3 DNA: TGTTCCAGCATCGCACCTACCGGGGTCGATGTAAACACCATATATTTT

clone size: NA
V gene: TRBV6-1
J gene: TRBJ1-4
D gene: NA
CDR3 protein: CASSEGGGYATNEKLFF
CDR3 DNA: TGTGCCAGCAGTGAAGGTGGCGGGTATGCAACTAATGAAAAACTGTTTTTT

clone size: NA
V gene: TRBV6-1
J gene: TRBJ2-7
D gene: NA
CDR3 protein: CASSRGDYEQYF
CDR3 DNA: TGTGCCAGCAGCCGGGGAGACTACGAGCAGTACTTC

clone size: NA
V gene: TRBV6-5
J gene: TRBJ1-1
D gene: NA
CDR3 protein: CASLGGGTEAFF
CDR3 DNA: TGTGCCAGCCTGGGGGGGGGTACTGAAGCTTTCTTT

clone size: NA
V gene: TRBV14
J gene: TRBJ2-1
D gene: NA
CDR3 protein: CASSQVKTGYNEQFF
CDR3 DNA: TGTGCCAGCAGCCAAGTCAAGACAGGCTACAATGAGCAGTTCTTC

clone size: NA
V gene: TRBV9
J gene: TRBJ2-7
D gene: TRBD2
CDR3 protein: CASSVDLGGAPPYEQYF
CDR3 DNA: TGTGCCAGCAGCGTAGATCTCGGGGGGGCCCCCCCCTACGAGCAGTACTTC

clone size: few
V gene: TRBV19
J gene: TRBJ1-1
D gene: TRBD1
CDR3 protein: CGTGYTEAFF
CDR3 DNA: TGTGGGACAGGGTACACTGAAGCTTTCTTT

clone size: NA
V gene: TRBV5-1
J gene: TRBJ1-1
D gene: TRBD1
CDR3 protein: CASVGTGSTEAFF
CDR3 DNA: TGCGCCAGCGTCGGGACAGGGTCCACTGAAGCTTTCTTT